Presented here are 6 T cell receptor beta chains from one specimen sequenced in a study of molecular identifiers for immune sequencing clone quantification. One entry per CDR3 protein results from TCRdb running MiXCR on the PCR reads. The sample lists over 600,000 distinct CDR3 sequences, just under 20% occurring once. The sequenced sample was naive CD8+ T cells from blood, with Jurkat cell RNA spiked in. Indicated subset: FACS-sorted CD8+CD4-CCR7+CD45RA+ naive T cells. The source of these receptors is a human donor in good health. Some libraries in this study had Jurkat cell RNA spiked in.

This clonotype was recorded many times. In DNA form, the CDR3 reads TGCAGTGCTAGAGCGGCAGCGGGGCCCCCCGGGGAGCTGTTTTTT. Its protein is CSARAAAGPPGELFF. The chain links TRBV20-1 to TRBJ2-2; TRBD2 agrees at 7 bases. V lost 1 base, J lost 6 bases, and 8 bases stayed unmatched. Germline V gene lookup returns CDR1 DFQATT and CDR2 SNEGSKA (reference sequence). The CDR3 is 15 residues long.

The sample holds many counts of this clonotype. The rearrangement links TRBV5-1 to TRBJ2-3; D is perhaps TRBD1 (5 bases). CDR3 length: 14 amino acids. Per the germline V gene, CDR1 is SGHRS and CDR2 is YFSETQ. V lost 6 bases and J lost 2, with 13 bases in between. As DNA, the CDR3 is TGCGCCAGCAAGGTTCGGACAACCACAGATACGCAGTATTTT. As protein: CASKVRTTTDTQYF.

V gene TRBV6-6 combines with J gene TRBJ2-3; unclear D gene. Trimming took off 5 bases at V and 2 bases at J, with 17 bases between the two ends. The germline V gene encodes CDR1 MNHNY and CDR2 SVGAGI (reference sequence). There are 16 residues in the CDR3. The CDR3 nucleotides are TGTGCCAGCAGTCAACCGCTAGGAAGGCCCACAGATACGCAGTATTTT. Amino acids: CASSQPLGRPTDTQYF.

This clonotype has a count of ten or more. CDR3 DNA: TGTGCCAGCAGCTTAGTACTCGTGAAGGGCCCAGATACGCAGTATTTT. Residues: CASSLVLVKGPDTQYF. The rearrangement uses TRBV11-2 and TRBJ2-3; D is undetermined. The germline V and J ends were trimmed by 1 base and 4 bases, with 15 bases remaining between them. Germline lookup yields CDR1 SGHAT and CDR2 FQNNGV. The CDR3 totals 16 residues.

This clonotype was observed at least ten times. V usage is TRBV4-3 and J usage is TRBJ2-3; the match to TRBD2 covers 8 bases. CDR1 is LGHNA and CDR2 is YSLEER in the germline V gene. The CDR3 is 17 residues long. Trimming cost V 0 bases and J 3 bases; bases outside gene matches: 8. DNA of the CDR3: TGCGCCAGCAGCCAAGATAACGGGGGGGCCGGGACAGATACGCAGTATTTT. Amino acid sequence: CASSQDNGGAGTDTQYF.

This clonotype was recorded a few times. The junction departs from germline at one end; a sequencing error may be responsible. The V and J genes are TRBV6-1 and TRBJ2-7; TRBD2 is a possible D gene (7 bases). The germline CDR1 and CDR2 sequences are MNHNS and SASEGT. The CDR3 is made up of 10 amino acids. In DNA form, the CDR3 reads TGTGCCAGGAGAGGGGGGGAGAGGAACTTC. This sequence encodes CARRGGERNF.